Following are 17 T cell receptor beta chains from one sample sequenced in a study of beta chain features in type 1 diabetes. Every isolated RNA sample was fully reverse transcribed, so sequencing captured expressed TCRB transcripts. Sequencing was performed with immunoSEQ multiplex PCR; in TCRdb, only in-frame clones are kept and a portion is missing. The sample carries about 320,000 clones, 14% recorded once. What was sequenced was central memory CD4+ T cells from blood. These receptors came from a man aged 30 to 39 in good health.

The V gene is TRBV28, the J gene TRBJ2-1, with 8 bases identical to TRBD2. V gave up 7 bases and J gave up 3 bases; unmatched junction bases: 8. The germline V gene has CDR1 MDHEN and CDR2 SYDVKM. This CDR3 is built from 15 residues. The CDR3 nucleotides read TGTGCCAGCACTCTGTTGGGACTAGACTACAATGAGCAGTTCTTC. It is translated as CASTLLGLDYNEQFF.

The chain is built from TRBV2 and TRBJ2-3, with TRBD2 matching 10 bases. This CDR3 is 19 amino acids long. Germline loops: CDR1 SNHLY, CDR2 FYNNEI. V gave up 0 bases and J gave up 3 bases; unmatched junction bases: 12. The CDR3 loop reads CASSEAGFPSGSTTDTQYF. CDR3 nucleotide sequence: TGTGCCAGCAGTGAAGCAGGTTTTCCTAGCGGGAGTACGACAGATACGCAGTATTTT.

This clone turned up a few times. The genes are TRBV30 and TRBJ2-5, with D tentatively TRBD2 (5 bases). Germline lookup yields CDR1 GTSNPN and CDR2 SVGIG (reference sequence). The V end lost 2 bases, the J end lost 1 base, and 8 bases lay between the germline ends. This CDR3 region has 13 residues. The CDR3 region is CAWSPGLQETQYF. The CDR3 DNA reads as TGTGCCTGGAGTCCCGGACTCCAAGAGACCCAGTACTTC.

The DNA of the CDR3 is TGTGCCAGCAGCAATTCGGTGTGGAACGAGCAGTACTTC. Amino acid sequence: CASSNSVWNEQYF. This rearrangement joins TRBV5-6 to TRBJ2-7, with D uncertain. The CDR3 has 13 residues. Germline V gives CDR1 SGHDT, CDR2 YYEEEE. The V end was cut by 4 bases, the J end by 5 bases, with 13 bases between.

V is TRBV5-1 and J is TRBJ2-7; D may be TRBD1 or TRBD2 (5 bases each). V gave up 7 bases and J gave up 7 bases, with 21 bases separating them. This CDR3 comprises 14 residues. Germline loops: CDR1 SGHRS, CDR2 YFSETQ. DNA for the CDR3: TGCGCCAGCGCCAGGGACGGTTCCCCACCGGAGCAGTACTTC. This translates into CASARDGSPPEQYF.

The chain couples TRBV28 to TRBJ1-4; D unresolved. The CDR3 sequence is 13 residues long. Germline V gene data show CDR1 as MDHEN and CDR2 as SYDVKM. Trimming took 2 bases from V and 14 from J, leaving 15 bases between them. The CDR3 DNA follows: TGTGCCAGCAGTTTACCCTCTAGGGAGATTCTGTTTTTT. It is translated as CASSLPSREILFF.

About this clone: A much larger clone differs by one base, so this may be a read error. V and J are TRBV7-9 and TRBJ1-1; 8 positions agree with TRBD1. V lost 3 bases to trimming and J lost 4 bases; unmatched junction nucleotides: 1. The germline CDR1 and CDR2 sequences are SEHNR and FQNEAQ (reference sequence). CDR3 length equals 13 residues. The CDR3 DNA reads as TGTGCCAGCAGCTTTACAGGGGGCACTGAAGCTTTCTTT. It codes for CASSFTGGTEAFF. The variable domain in full, completed from reference TRBV7-9 and TRBJ1-1, reads DTGVSQNPRHKITKRGQNVTFRCDPISEHNRLYWYRQTLGQGPEFLTYFQNEAQLEKSRLLSDRFSAERPKGSFSTLEIQRTEQGDSAMYLCASSFTGGTEAFFGQGTRLTVV.

This clone was observed a handful of times. The rearrangement joins TRBV5-4 to TRBJ2-2; D may be TRBD1 (6 bases). The V and J ends lost 4 bases and 0 bases respectively, with 10 bases between them. Germline V lookup: CDR1 SGHNT, CDR2 YYREEE (reference sequence). The CDR3 sequence is 15 residues long. The CDR3 protein is CASSSRTANTGELFF. CDR3 bases: TGTGCCAGCAGCAGCAGGACAGCGAACACCGGGGAGCTGTTTTTT. The full variable domain, completed using reference TRBV5-4 and TRBJ2-2, is ETGVTQSPTHLIKTRGQQVTLRCSSQSGHNTVSWYQQALGQGPQFIFQYYREEENGRGNFPPRFSGLQFPNYSSELNVNALELDDSALYLCASSSRTANTGELFFGEGSRLTVL.

In its sample, this clone was seen many times. The chain uses TRBV7-2 and TRBJ2-2, with D possibly TRBD2 on 5 matching bases. Germline lookup yields CDR1 SGHTA and CDR2 FQGNSA. Trimming cost V 4 bases and J 4 bases, with 10 bases left between them. The CDR3 has 14 residues. In DNA, the CDR3 is TGTGCCAGCAGCTGGAGGCCGGGCACCGGGGAGCTGTTTTTT. Residues: CASSWRPGTGELFF.

This clone came up a few times. The rearrangement links TRBV5-6 to TRBJ2-3, with unresolved D. Germline CDR1 and CDR2: SGHDT and YYEEEE. The ends were cut back, 1 base at V and 2 bases at J, with 14 bases in the middle. The CDR3 is made up of 16 amino acids. The chain's CDR3 is CASSLSLSSLTDTQYF. CDR3 sequence (DNA): TGTGCCAGCAGCTTGTCCCTAAGCAGCCTCACAGATACGCAGTATTTT.

V gene TRBV7-9 combines with J gene TRBJ1-2; D is unresolved. Germline CDR1 reads SEHNR; CDR2 reads FQNEAQ (reference sequence). The CDR3 is made up of 13 amino acids. V was shortened by 5 bases and J by 4 bases, with 11 bases between the two germline ends. CDR3 in DNA: TGTGCCAGCAGCGAAGCGGCGATCTATGGCTACACCTTC. Residues: CASSEAAIYGYTF.

The V gene is TRBV6-5, the J gene TRBJ2-5; possibly TRBD2 for D (6 bases). There are 14 residues in the CDR3. CDR1 is MNHEY and CDR2 is SVGAGI in the germline V gene. V dropped 6 bases and J dropped 5 bases, with 16 bases sitting between them. The CDR3 is CASRPGGRMETQYF. The CDR3 DNA is TGTGCCAGCAGGCCCGGGGGTCGGATGGAGACCCAGTACTTC.

This chain links TRBV5-1 with TRBJ2-7; perhaps D is TRBD1 or TRBD2 (6 bases each). V was clipped by 4 bases and J by 3 bases, with 14 bases between them. CDR1 is SGHRS and CDR2 is YFSETQ in the germline V gene. This CDR3 region has 14 residues. CDR3: CASSKEGVGYEQYF. For the CDR3, the DNA is TGCGCCAGCAGCAAGGAGGGGGTAGGCTACGAGCAGTACTTC.

The chain joins TRBV4-1 to TRBJ2-1; possible D gene TRBD1, 6 bases. V lost 1 base to trimming and J lost 7 bases, with 14 bases between them. This CDR3 is 15 amino acids long. Germline V gene data show CDR1 as MGHRA and CDR2 as YSYEKL. In DNA form, the CDR3 reads TGCGCCAGCAGCCAAGCGGCAGGGGCCGCGAATGAGCAGTTCTTC. The encoded protein is CASSQAAGAANEQFF.

The chain couples TRBV7-2 to TRBJ1-2; D gene unclear. The germline V gene encodes CDR1 SGHTA and CDR2 FQGNSA. The CDR3 covers 19 residues. V was pared by 4 bases and J by 2 bases, with 26 bases between. This CDR3 is CASSSRPGNYSRFNYGYTF. CDR3 nucleotides: TGTGCCAGCAGCTCCCGGCCGGGCAACTATTCGCGTTTCAACTATGGCTACACCTTC.

This clone occurred a few times. The chain uses TRBV7-2 and TRBJ2-3; TRBD2 matches at 13 bases. V was clipped by 4 bases and J by 6 bases; unmatched bases: 10. The CDR3 is made up of 17 amino acids. CDR1 and CDR2 (germline): SGHTA, FQGNSA. The chain's CDR3 is CASSSEELAGGLDTQYF. CDR3 DNA: TGTGCCAGCAGCTCAGAAGAACTAGCGGGGGGGCTTGATACGCAGTATTTT.

The chain uses TRBV6-6 and TRBJ1-2; 7 nucleotides agree with TRBD1. There are 13 residues in the CDR3. Germline CDR1 reads MNHNY; CDR2 reads SVGAGI (reference sequence). Trimming at V came to 2 bases and at J to 7 bases, leaving 4 bases not matched to a gene. The chain's CDR3 is CASSYPQGGGYTF. CDR3 nucleotides: TGTGCCAGCAGTTACCCCCAGGGGGGTGGCTACACCTTC.